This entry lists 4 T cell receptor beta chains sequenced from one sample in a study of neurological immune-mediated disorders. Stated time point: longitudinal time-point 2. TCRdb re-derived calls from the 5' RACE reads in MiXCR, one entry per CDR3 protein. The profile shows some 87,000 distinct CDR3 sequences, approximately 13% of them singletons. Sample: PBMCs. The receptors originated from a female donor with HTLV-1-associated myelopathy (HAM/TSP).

The CDR3 spells CASSETSTDTQYF. The CDR3, as DNA: TGCGCCAGCAGTGAGACTAGCACAGATACGCAGTATTTT. The chain joins TRBV10-1 to TRBJ2-3; no reliable D call. The germline CDR1 and CDR2 sequences are WNHNN and SYGVQD (reference sequence). The CDR3 length is 13 residues. Trimming removed 2 bases at V and 0 bases at J, with 3 bases between.

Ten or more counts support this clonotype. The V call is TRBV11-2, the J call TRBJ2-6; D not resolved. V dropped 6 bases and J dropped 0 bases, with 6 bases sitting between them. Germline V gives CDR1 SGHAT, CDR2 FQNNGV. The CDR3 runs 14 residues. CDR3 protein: CASRSLSGANVLTF. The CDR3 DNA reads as TGTGCCAGCAGGTCACTCTCTGGGGCCAACGTCCTGACTTTC.

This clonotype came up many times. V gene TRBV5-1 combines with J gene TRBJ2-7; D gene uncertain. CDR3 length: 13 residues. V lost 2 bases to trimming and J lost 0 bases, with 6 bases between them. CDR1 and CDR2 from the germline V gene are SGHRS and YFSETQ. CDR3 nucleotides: TGCGCCAGCAGCTTAATCAGCTCCTACGAGCAGTACTTC. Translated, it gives CASSLISSYEQYF.

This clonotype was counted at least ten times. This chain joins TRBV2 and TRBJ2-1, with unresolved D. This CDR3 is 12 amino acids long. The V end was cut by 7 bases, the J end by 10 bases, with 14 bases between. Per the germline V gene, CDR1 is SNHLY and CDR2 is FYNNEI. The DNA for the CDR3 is TGTGCCAGCACCGCTACCTCTCGGGAGCAGTTCTTC. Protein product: CASTATSREQFF.